This entry lists 22 T cell receptor beta chains sequenced from one sample in a study of T-cell memory formation after mild COVID-19. TCRdb reprocessed the 5' RACE reads with MiXCR, giving one entry per CDR3 protein. The sample records roughly 400,000 distinct CDR3 sequences, 24% being singletons. What was sequenced was PBMCs or a T cell subset sorted from them (not recorded which). The receptor set was obtained from an adult woman who had mild COVID-19 (a few samples of this study predate the infection). Cell type and time point are not known.

The chain has TRBV12-3 or TRBV12-4 and TRBJ2-6, with D possibly called TRBD1 or TRBD2 (5 bases each). The CDR3 totals 17 residues. Between the trimmed V and J ends, which lost 6 bases and 0 bases, there was a span of 15 bases. The CDR3: CASRVPGPPSGANVLTF. The CDR3 nucleotides read TGTGCCAGCAGGGTCCCGGGACCCCCCTCTGGGGCCAACGTCCTGACTTTC.

J is TRBJ1-4 and V is TRBV12-3 or TRBV12-4; unclear D gene. The CDR3 is made up of 12 amino acids. V was cut by 5 bases and J by 12 bases, with 13 bases left in between. CDR3 sequence (DNA): TGTGCCAGCAGTATTCAGTCGGAAGAACTGTTTTTT. It encodes CASSIQSEELFF.

This CDR3 is CASSVVGTAEAFF. DNA of the CDR3: TGTGCCAGCAGCGTAGTGGGGACAGCTGAAGCTTTCTTT. This rearrangement joins TRBV9 to TRBJ1-1, with 7 nucleotides matching TRBD1. The CDR3 has 13 residues. The germline V gene has CDR1 SGDLS and CDR2 YYNGEE. V was pared by 0 bases and J by 6 bases, with 2 bases of the junction left unmatched. The full variable domain, rest sourced from reference TRBV9 and TRBJ1-1, is DSGVTQTPKHLITATGQRVTLRCSPRSGDLSVYWYQQSLDQGLQFLIQYYNGEERAKGNILERFSAQQFPDLHSELNLSSLELGDSALYFCASSVVGTAEAFFGQGTRLTVV.

This clonotype was observed a few times. J is TRBJ2-1 and V is TRBV27; 7 bases map to TRBD1. The J segment lost 7 bases and the V segment lost 2 bases, leaving 2 bases of the junction unmatched. The CDR3 sequence is 13 residues long. CDR1 is MNHEY, CDR2 SMNVEV, per germline (reference sequence). Written as DNA, the CDR3 is TGTGCCAGCAGTTTACAGGGGGAGAATGAGCAGTTCTTC. It is translated as CASSLQGENEQFF.

The gene calls are TRBV4-3 and TRBJ2-1; TRBD2 matches at 13 bases. The CDR3 loop spans 19 amino acids. V shed 2 bases and J 4 bases; nucleotides not matched to a gene: 11. The germline V gene has CDR1 LGHNA and CDR2 YSLEER. This CDR3 is CASSQSTSGRPGGYNEQFF. In nucleotides, the CDR3 is TGCGCCAGCAGCCAATCGACTAGCGGGAGGCCCGGGGGTTACAATGAGCAGTTCTTC.

In its sample, this clonotype was seen once. V is TRBV7-9 and J is TRBJ2-5, with 13 bases fitting TRBD2. Germline V gene lookup returns CDR1 SEHNR and CDR2 FQNEAQ (reference sequence). This CDR3 spans 16 amino acids. V was pared by 4 bases and J by 4 bases, with 6 bases of the junction left unmatched. CDR3 sequence (DNA): TGTGCCAGCAGCTCACTAGCGGGAGGGCCAGGAGAGACCCAGTACTTC. Protein: CASSSLAGGPGETQYF.

This clonotype was seen a few times. The V and J genes are TRBV12-3 or TRBV12-4 and TRBJ2-3; D remains unclear. CDR3 length equals 13 residues. The V end lost 3 bases, the J end lost 2 bases, and 6 bases lay between the germline ends. Here the CDR3 DNA reads TGTGCCAGCAGTTTGTTGGCCACAGATACGCAGTATTTT. This translates into CASSLLATDTQYF.

This clonotype was seen a handful of times. The gene calls are TRBV20-1 and TRBJ2-7; possibly TRBD2 for D (5 bases). Trimming took off 6 bases at V and 3 bases at J, with 15 bases between the two ends. The CDR3 has 13 amino acids. Germline lookup yields CDR1 DFQATT and CDR2 SNEGSKA (reference sequence). CDR3 residues: CSAPSDYIYEQYF. Written as DNA, the CDR3 is TGCAGTGCCCCCTCCGACTATATCTACGAGCAGTACTTC.

CDR3 sequence reads: CASSAHPGQGAVGYTF. The CDR3 bases are TGTGCCAGCAGCGCCCACCCGGGACAGGGGGCGGTAGGCTACACCTTC. This chain connects TRBV7-2 to TRBJ1-2; 12 bases match TRBD1. The germline V gene has CDR1 SGHTA and CDR2 FQGNSA. CDR3 length: 16 amino acids. The V and J ends lost 5 bases and 8 bases, in that order; junction bases with no gene match: 12.

The gene calls are TRBV27 and TRBJ1-5; D is unresolved. V was shortened by 4 bases and J by 5 bases, with 9 bases between the two germline ends. The CDR3 loop spans 13 amino acids. Germline V gene lookup returns CDR1 MNHEY and CDR2 SMNVEV (reference sequence). CDR3 region: CASSSELYQPQHF. CDR3 DNA: TGTGCCAGCAGTTCCGAACTATATCAGCCCCAGCATTTT.

The chain couples TRBV2 to TRBJ1-2, with TRBD1 matching 8 bases. The J segment lost 8 bases and the V segment lost 7 bases, leaving 9 bases of the junction unmatched. Germline CDR1 is SNHLY and CDR2 is FYNNEI. The CDR3 length is 13 residues. CDR3: CASTLDRVRGYTF. As DNA, the CDR3 is TGTGCCAGCACCTTGGACAGGGTGCGCGGCTACACCTTC.

This clonotype was observed a few times. The chain combines TRBV6-5 with TRBJ2-7, with 7 nucleotides matching TRBD1. Germline-derived CDR1 and CDR2 are MNHEY and SVGAGI. This CDR3 comprises 15 residues. The V segment lost 6 bases and the J segment 2 bases; nucleotides outside the gene matches: 10. CDR3 in amino acids: CASSPLRDSPYEQYF. The CDR3 nucleotides read TGTGCCAGCAGCCCACTCCGGGACAGCCCCTACGAGCAGTACTTC.

As DNA, the CDR3 is TGTGCCAGTAGTATAGCAGGGTATGGGGCCAACGTCCTGACTTTC. As protein: CASSIAGYGANVLTF. The chain recombines TRBV19 with TRBJ2-6, with D possibly TRBD1 on 5 matching bases. The CDR3 loop spans 15 amino acids. Germline CDR1 LNHDA, CDR2 SQIVND (reference sequence). V was pared by 1 base and J by 3 bases, with 7 bases between.

The sample holds a few counts of this clonotype. The rearrangement uses TRBV7-9 and TRBJ2-1, with a tentative D call TRBD2 (6 bases). Germline assignment: CDR1 SEHNR and CDR2 FQNEAQ (reference sequence). This CDR3 has 13 amino acids. Between the trimmed V and J ends, which lost 3 bases and 14 bases, there was a span of 17 bases. This chain's CDR3 is CASSLGPGDLEFF. CDR3 DNA sequence: TGTGCCAGCAGCTTGGGACCGGGGGATTTGGAGTTCTTC. Looking up the rest from reference TRBV7-9 and TRBJ2-1 gives the full variable domain: DTGVSQNPRHKITKRGQNVTFRCDPISEHNRLYWYRQTLGQGPEFLTYFQNEAQLEKSRLLSDRFSAERPKGSFSTLEIQRTEQGDSAMYLCASSLGPGDLEFFGPGTRLTVL.

This clonotype was detected a few times. J is TRBJ2-1 and V is TRBV12-3 or TRBV12-4, with 7 bases fitting TRBD2. The V segment lost 3 bases and the J segment 3 bases; nucleotides outside the gene matches: 14. The length of the CDR3 is 18 residues. CDR3 in amino acids: CASSFGSLSGMGYNEQFF. The CDR3 DNA follows: TGTGCCAGCAGTTTTGGTTCCCTGAGCGGGATGGGCTACAATGAGCAGTTCTTC.

The chain links TRBV6-2 or TRBV6-3 to TRBJ2-3; D remains ambiguous. This CDR3 contains 12 residues. The V gene lost 5 bases and the J gene lost 7 bases, with 10 bases spanning the gap. Germline values: CDR1 MNHEY, CDR2 SVGEGT. CDR3 DNA: TGTGCCAGCAGTCCCCCAGCGTATACGCAGTATTTT. This codes for CASSPPAYTQYF.

The chain carries TRBV9 and TRBJ1-3; a weak D match, TRBD1 (5 bases). Germline V gene lookup returns CDR1 SGDLS and CDR2 YYNGEE. The length of the CDR3 is 16 residues. Trimming shortened V by 3 bases and J by 8 bases, and 21 bases separated the two germline ends. In DNA, the CDR3 is TGTGCCAGCAGCGACCGAGTACGGGGGATTTGGGACACCATATATTTT. It encodes CASSDRVRGIWDTIYF.

The V gene is TRBV13, the J gene TRBJ2-1; TRBD2 might be the D (7 bases). The V and J ends lost 0 bases and 7 bases respectively, with 16 bases between them. The CDR3 is 16 amino acids. Germline CDR1 is PRHDT and CDR2 is FYEKMQ (reference sequence). DNA of the CDR3: TGTGCCAGCAGCTTAGGTGTGGGGGGGCGTGTGAATGAGCAGTTCTTC. Translating gives CASSLGVGGRVNEQFF.

This rearrangement joins TRBV4-2 to TRBJ2-3; TRBD2 aligns across 10 bases. The CDR3 is 18 amino acids. The germline CDR1 and CDR2 sequences are LGHNA and YNFKEQ. V lost 0 bases to trimming and J lost 1 base; unmatched junction nucleotides: 7. The chain's CDR3 is CASSQDLSGTSGTDTQYF. CDR3 in DNA: TGTGCCAGCAGCCAAGATTTGTCCGGGACTAGCGGCACAGATACGCAGTATTTT.

The chain joins TRBV5-6 to TRBJ1-2; D is unclear. Trimming removed 5 bases at V and 6 bases at J, with 11 bases between. There are 12 residues in the CDR3. Germline V CDR1 and CDR2: SGHDT, YYEEEE. CDR3 sequence: CASRTLRDGYTF. The CDR3 DNA reads as TGTGCCAGCAGGACCCTCCGGGATGGCTACACCTTC.

The chain carries TRBV7-2 and TRBJ1-1; 9 bases align to TRBD1. J was trimmed by 7 bases and V by 1 base; bases with no gene match: 7. This CDR3 is 15 amino acids long. Germline V CDR1 and CDR2: SGHTA, FQGNSA. CDR3 DNA: TGTGCCAGCAGCTTAGTGTGGACAGGGGTCGGTGAAGCTTTCTTT. Its translation: CASSLVWTGVGEAFF.

This clonotype was picked up a small number of times. The CDR3 sequence is CASSSSYSGANVLTF. The CDR3 DNA follows: TGCGCCAGCAGCTCTTCCTACTCTGGGGCCAACGTCCTGACTTTC. The chain recombines TRBV5-1 with TRBJ2-6; D unclear. This CDR3 region has 15 residues. Trimming stripped 3 bases from V and 0 bases from J, with 7 bases between. Germline V gene sequence: CDR1 SGHRS, CDR2 YFSETQ.